This passage covers 17 T cell receptor beta chains from one sample sequenced in a study of cytomegalovirus exposure and HLA in healthy donors. In the PCR, 60 Vbeta and 13 Jbeta primers were used. Only in-frame clones appear in the TCRdb table, and some are missing; sequencing was by immunoSEQ multiplex PCR. Of fewer than 100,000 clones listed, approximately 75% are singletons. The specimen sequenced was PBMCs. These receptors all stem from a woman in her thirties or forties in good health and CMV-seronegative.

CDR3: CASSSDRTGSNQPQHF. CDR3 bases: TGTGCCAGCAGCTCCGACCGGACCGGGAGTAATCAGCCCCAGCATTTT. The V gene is TRBV7-2, the J gene TRBJ1-5, with no clear D. CDR1 and CDR2 from the germline V gene are SGHTA and FQGNSA. The CDR3 contains 16 residues. V shed 4 bases and J shed 4 bases, with 17 bases lying between them.

The chain carries TRBV6-5 and TRBJ1-5, with a possible D match to TRBD1 (5 bases). Germline V lookup: CDR1 MNHEY, CDR2 SVGAGI. The CDR3 has 14 residues. The V end was cut by 5 bases, the J end by 2 bases, with 10 bases between. CDR3 protein: CASSAGGGNQPQHF. The CDR3 region has the DNA TGTGCCAGCAGTGCCGGGGGGGGCAATCAGCCCCAGCATTTT.

V gene TRBV7-6 combines with J gene TRBJ1-3, with D perhaps TRBD1 (6 bases). V was shortened by 2 bases and J by 11 bases, with 10 bases between the two germline ends. CDR3 length: 12 amino acids. Germline CDR1 and CDR2: SGHVS and FNYEAQ. The CDR3 coding sequence is TGTGCCAGCAGCTTAATGGGGGGGCCCATATATTTT. It yields the protein CASSLMGGPIYF. The variable domain in full, with the rest retrieved from reference TRBV7-6 and TRBJ1-3, is GAGVSQSPRYKVTKRGQDVALRCDPISGHVSLYWYRQALGQGPEFLTYFNYEAQQDKSGLPNDRFSAERPEGSISTLTIQRTEQRDSAMYRCASSLMGGPIYFGEGSWLTVV.

There are many counts of this clone. The rearrangement links TRBV6-5 to TRBJ2-7; 9 bases line up with TRBD1. After removal of 6 bases from V and 4 bases from J, the junction contained 7 bases not matched to a gene. The CDR3 has 14 amino acids. Germline loops: CDR1 MNHEY, CDR2 SVGAGI. The CDR3 protein is CASRWDRASYEQYF. The CDR3 DNA sequence: TGTGCCAGCAGGTGGGACAGGGCGAGTTACGAGCAGTACTTC.

The chain's CDR3 is CASSATPGDTQYF. The CDR3 bases are TGTGCCAGCAGCGCTACGCCGGGAGATACGCAGTATTTT. V gene TRBV7-3 combines with J gene TRBJ2-3; D unresolved. The V end lost 5 bases, the J end lost 5 bases, and 11 bases lay between the germline ends. The CDR3 length is 13 residues. The germline V gene encodes CDR1 SGHTA and CDR2 FQGTGA.

The genes are TRBV7-2 and TRBJ2-7; D is ambiguous. The CDR3 contains 12 residues. Germline lookup yields CDR1 SGHTA and CDR2 FQGNSA. V lost 5 bases and J 9 bases, leaving 14 bases between the germline ends. The CDR3, as DNA: TGTGCCAGCAGCCCCGCCCCCCCGGGGCAGTACTTC. Translated, it gives CASSPAPPGQYF.

V is TRBV5-1 and J is TRBJ2-1; 14 positions match TRBD2. The CDR3 runs 15 residues. V lost 2 bases to trimming and J lost 9 bases; unmatched junction nucleotides: 4. Germline V CDR1 and CDR2: SGHRS, YFSETQ. The CDR3 reads CASSFGTSGGIEQFF. CDR3 in DNA: TGCGCCAGCAGCTTTGGGACTAGCGGGGGCATTGAGCAGTTCTTC.

This chain links TRBV7-9 with TRBJ2-3; D is undetermined. The germline V gene has CDR1 SEHNR and CDR2 FQNEAQ (reference sequence). V was cut by 4 bases and J by 5 bases, with 4 bases left in between. This CDR3 comprises 11 residues. The CDR3 loop is CASSSVDTQYF. CDR3 coding DNA: TGTGCCAGCAGCTCCGTAGATACGCAGTATTTT.

The chain couples TRBV5-1 to TRBJ2-1; weak D call: TRBD1 (6 bases). V lost 4 bases, J lost 2 bases, and 13 bases lay in between. This CDR3 comprises 15 residues. Germline V lookup: CDR1 SGHRS, CDR2 YFSETQ. The CDR3 bases are TGCGCCAGCAGCGCACAAGGACAGCCCTACAATGAGCAGTTCTTC. It specifies CASSAQGQPYNEQFF.

The rearrangement uses TRBV18 and TRBJ1-1; TRBD1 aligns across 8 bases. V shed 3 bases and J 5 bases; nucleotides not matched to a gene: 11. The CDR3 consists of 16 residues. Germline V gene lookup returns CDR1 KGHSH and CDR2 LQKENI. CDR3 region: CASSPQQGGVMTEAFF. Here the CDR3 DNA reads TGTGCCAGCTCACCCCAACAGGGGGGCGTGATGACTGAAGCTTTCTTT.

The rearrangement links TRBV11-2 to TRBJ1-6, with 8 bases matching TRBD1. In germline, CDR1 is SGHAT, CDR2 FQNNGV. V dropped 1 base and J dropped 5; count of bases not matched to a gene: 1. The CDR3 totals 15 residues. CDR3 DNA: TGTGCCAGCAGCTTAGGGACAGGGCATAATTCACCCCTCCACTTT. It encodes CASSLGTGHNSPLHF.

In this sample, this clone turned up once. The CDR3 sequence: CASSSGGGGTDEAFF. As DNA, the CDR3 is TGTGCCAGCAGCTCAGGGGGCGGGGGAACCGATGAAGCTTTCTTT. V and J are TRBV7-8 and TRBJ1-1, with 8 nucleotides matching TRBD1. The CDR3 totals 15 residues. The V gene's germline CDR1 is SGHVS and CDR2 FQNEAQ. V dropped 4 bases and J dropped 7; count of bases not matched to a gene: 11.

V is TRBV30 and J is TRBJ1-2; no reliable D call. Germline lookup yields CDR1 GTSNPN and CDR2 SVGIG (reference sequence). The CDR3 contains 13 residues. Trimming took off 3 bases at V and 4 bases at J, with 12 bases between the two ends. Here the CDR3 reads CAWSYGVSYGYTF. CDR3 nucleotide sequence: TGTGCCTGGAGCTACGGGGTTAGCTATGGCTACACCTTC.

The rearrangement links TRBV6-5 to TRBJ1-2; D perhaps matches TRBD1 (5 bases). Germline CDR1 reads MNHEY; CDR2 reads SVGAGI. With 2 bases removed from V and 2 bases from J, the gap between germline ends came to 15 bases. The CDR3 length is 16 residues. The CDR3 sequence is CASSYPVLGGNYGYTF. The DNA of the CDR3 is TGTGCCAGCAGTTACCCCGTCCTTGGGGGGAACTATGGCTACACCTTC.

This chain connects TRBV11-3 to TRBJ1-6; 8 nucleotides line up with TRBD1. CDR1 is SGHNT, CDR2 YENEEA, per germline. The V gene end was trimmed by 5 bases and the J gene end by 8 bases; junction bases not matched to a gene: 2. This CDR3 has 13 residues. CDR3 in DNA: TGTGCCAGCAGCGACAGGGGAGATTCACCCCTCCACTTT. Protein product: CASSDRGDSPLHF.

The table lists this clone with a count of one. This chain uses TRBV15 with TRBJ1-1, with D perhaps TRBD1 (6 bases). The germline V gene encodes CDR1 LNHNV and CDR2 YYDKDF (reference sequence). The CDR3 consists of 16 residues. V was pared by 0 bases and J by 1 base, with 12 bases between. The chain's CDR3 is CATSRDSWTANTEAFF. CDR3 DNA: TGTGCCACCAGCAGAGATTCCTGGACAGCGAACACTGAAGCTTTCTTT.

The chain couples TRBV28 to TRBJ2-7; 10 bases match TRBD2. Trimming at V came to 2 bases and at J to 3 bases, leaving 1 base not matched to a gene. This CDR3 has 14 amino acids. The germline gives CDR1 MDHEN, CDR2 SYDVKM. The CDR3 is CASSLTSGVYEQYF. The CDR3, as DNA: TGTGCCAGCAGTTTAACTAGCGGGGTCTACGAGCAGTACTTC.